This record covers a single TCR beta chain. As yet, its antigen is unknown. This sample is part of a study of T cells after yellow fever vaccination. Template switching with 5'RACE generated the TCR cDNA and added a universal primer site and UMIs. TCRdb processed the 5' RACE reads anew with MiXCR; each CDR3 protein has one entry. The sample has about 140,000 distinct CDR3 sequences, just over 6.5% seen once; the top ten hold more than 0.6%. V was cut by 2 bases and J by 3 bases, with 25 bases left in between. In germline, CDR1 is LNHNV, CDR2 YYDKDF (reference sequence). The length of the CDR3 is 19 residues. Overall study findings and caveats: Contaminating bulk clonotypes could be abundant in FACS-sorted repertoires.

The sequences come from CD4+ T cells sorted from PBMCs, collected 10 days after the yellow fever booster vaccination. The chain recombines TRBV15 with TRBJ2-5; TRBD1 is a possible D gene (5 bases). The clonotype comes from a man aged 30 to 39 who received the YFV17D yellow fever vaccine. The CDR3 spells CATSRRAHGAPGREETQYF. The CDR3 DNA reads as TGTGCCACCAGCAGAAGAGCCCATGGAGCCCCCGGCAGGGAAGAGACCCAGTACTTC.